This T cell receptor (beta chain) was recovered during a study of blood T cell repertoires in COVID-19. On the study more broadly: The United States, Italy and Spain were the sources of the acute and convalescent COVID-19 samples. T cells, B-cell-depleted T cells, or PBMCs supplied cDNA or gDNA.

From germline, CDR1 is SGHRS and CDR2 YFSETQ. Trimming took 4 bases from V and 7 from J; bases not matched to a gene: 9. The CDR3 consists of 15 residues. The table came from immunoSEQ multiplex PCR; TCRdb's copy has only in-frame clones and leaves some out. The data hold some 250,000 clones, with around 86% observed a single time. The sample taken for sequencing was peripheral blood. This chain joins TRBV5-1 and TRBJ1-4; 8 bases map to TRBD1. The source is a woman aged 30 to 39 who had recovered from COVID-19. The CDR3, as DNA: TGCGCCAGCAGCCCCTCAGGACAGGGAAGTGAAAAACTGTTTTTT. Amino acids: CASSPSGQGSEKLFF.